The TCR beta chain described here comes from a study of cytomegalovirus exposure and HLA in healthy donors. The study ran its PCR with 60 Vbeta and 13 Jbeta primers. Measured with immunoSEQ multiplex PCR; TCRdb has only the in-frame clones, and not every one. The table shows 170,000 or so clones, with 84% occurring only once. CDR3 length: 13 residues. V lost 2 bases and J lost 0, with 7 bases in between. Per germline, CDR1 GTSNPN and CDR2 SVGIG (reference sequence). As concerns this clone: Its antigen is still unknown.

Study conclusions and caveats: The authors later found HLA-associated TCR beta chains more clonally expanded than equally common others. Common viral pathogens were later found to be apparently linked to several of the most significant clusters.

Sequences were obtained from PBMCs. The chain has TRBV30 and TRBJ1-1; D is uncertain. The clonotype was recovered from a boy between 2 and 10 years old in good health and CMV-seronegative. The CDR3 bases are TGTGCCTGGAGTACTATGCTGAACACTGAAGCTTTCTTT. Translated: CAWSTMLNTEAFF. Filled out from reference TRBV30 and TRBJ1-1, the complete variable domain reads SQTIHQWPATLVQPVGSPLSLECTVEGTSNPNLYWYRQAAGRGLQLLFYSVGIGQISSEVPQNLSASRPQDRQFILSSKKLLLSDSGFYLCAWSTMLNTEAFFGQGTRLTVV.